The clone carrying this T cell receptor beta chain was counted many times. Its specificity is not known. The missing CDR3 end, 3 residues past where the read stops, is filled in from the germline J gene. Diagnosis required reduced IgG, IgA and/or IgM with specific antibody deficiency. Blood samples were heparinized, about 5 to 9 ml per donor. Only in-frame clones appear in the TCRdb table, and some are missing; sequencing was by immunoSEQ multiplex PCR. This repertoire holds under 35,000 clones, and none appear only once. V was clipped by 5 bases and J by 6 bases; unmatched bases: 11. CDR3 length equals 15 residues. This sample was taken from a study of T cell clonality in common variable immunodeficiency. Regarding the study as a whole: CVID subjects had higher TCRbeta clonality than healthy controls, most marked in about a third. Reportedly, TCR beta sequences from common variable immunodeficiency showed fewer deletions and N-nucleotide insertions.

The sequence came from a human donor with common variable immunodeficiency. Sequencing used peripheral blood mononuclear cells. V is TRBV12-3 or TRBV12-4 and J is TRBJ1-2; 8 bases are shared with TRBD1. The CDR3 loop is CASSASAQGADGYTF. The part of the CDR3 DNA that was read is TGTGCCAGCAGTGCCTCCGCCCAGGGGGCGGATGGC.